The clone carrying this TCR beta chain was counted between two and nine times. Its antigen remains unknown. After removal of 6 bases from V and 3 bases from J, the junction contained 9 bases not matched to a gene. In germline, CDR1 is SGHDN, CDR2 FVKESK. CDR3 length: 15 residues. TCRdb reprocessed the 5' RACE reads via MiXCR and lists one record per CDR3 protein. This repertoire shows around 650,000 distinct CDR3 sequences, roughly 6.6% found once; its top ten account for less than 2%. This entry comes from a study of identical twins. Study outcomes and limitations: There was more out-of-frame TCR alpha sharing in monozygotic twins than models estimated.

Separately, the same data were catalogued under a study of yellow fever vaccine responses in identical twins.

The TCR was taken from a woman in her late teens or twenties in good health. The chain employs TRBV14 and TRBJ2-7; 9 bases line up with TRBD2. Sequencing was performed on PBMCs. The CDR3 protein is CASSQIAGVGYEQYF. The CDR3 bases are TGTGCCAGCAGTCAAATAGCGGGAGTTGGCTACGAGCAGTACTTC.